This T cell receptor beta chain was sequenced during a study of technical replicates of blood from several donors. This table comes from immunoSEQ multiplex PCR, and its TCRdb copy is limited to in-frame clones, with some not included. The sample lists about 70,000 clones, around 96% occurring once. This TCR derives from a human donor in good health. Sequenced material: T cells isolated from PBMCs.

CDR3 nucleotides: TGTGCCAGCAGCCAAGGGTTTCTGGGGGGAAGCGACGAGCAGTACTTC. Translation: CASSQGFLGGSDEQYF. This chain joins TRBV4-2 and TRBJ2-7, with D tentatively TRBD2 (6 bases). Germline V gene data show CDR1 as LGHNA and CDR2 as YNFKEQ. V dropped 1 base and J dropped 5 bases, with 18 bases sitting between them. The CDR3 has 16 amino acids.